The table lists the clone carrying this T cell receptor (beta chain) with many counts. V lost 6 bases to trimming and J lost 4 bases; unmatched junction nucleotides: 7. The length of the CDR3 is 15 residues. This sample is drawn from a study of neurological immune-mediated disorders. One entry per CDR3 protein, called by TCRdb with MiXCR from the 5' RACE reads. The data contain tens of thousands of distinct CDR3 sequences, roughly 4.4% of them seen just once; the ten biggest clones take up 2.2%. V usage is TRBV12-3 or TRBV12-4 and J usage is TRBJ2-1; 9 bases map to TRBD2. Sequenced material: PBMCs. The clonotype was recovered from a woman aged 70-85 years with multiple sclerosis. The CDR3 nucleotides read TGTGCCAGCAGGACTAGCGGTATCCTATACAATGAGCAGTTCTTC. It translates to CASRTSGILYNEQFF.